The clone carrying this TCR beta chain was seen a few times. The antigen is unknown. This sample was taken from a study of T-cell reconstitution after alpha-beta-depleted transplantation in children. Overall study findings and caveats: At day 60, the high TCRbeta diversity found in some patients originated from recipient T cells and thymic progenitors that had survived. It was newly produced T cells that mostly accounted for T-cell counts and diversity one year after transplant. Roughly two months post-transplant, alpha-beta T cells reportedly originated from several hundred graft clones that had expanded.

Preparation of the TCRbeta library used unique molecular identifiers. MiXCR was run by TCRdb on the PCR reads, yielding one entry per CDR3 protein. The sample has 700,000 to 950,000 distinct CDR3 sequences, 16% seen once. The CDR3 contains 15 residues. V lost 4 bases and J lost 2, with 14 bases in between. The genes are TRBV12-3 or TRBV12-4 and TRBJ1-1; a possible D gene is TRBD1 (5 bases). The material was PBMCs, mostly from graft donor cells, obtained 360 days after TCRalphabeta/CD19-depleted stem cell transplant. This sequence originates from a male patient under 18 who had a stem cell transplant for acute lymphoblastic leukemia, so the T cells may come from the graft donor. The CDR3 DNA is TGTGCCAGCAGTTACGCCGGGACGGGCAACACTGAAGCTTTCTTT. This gives the protein CASSYAGTGNTEAFF.